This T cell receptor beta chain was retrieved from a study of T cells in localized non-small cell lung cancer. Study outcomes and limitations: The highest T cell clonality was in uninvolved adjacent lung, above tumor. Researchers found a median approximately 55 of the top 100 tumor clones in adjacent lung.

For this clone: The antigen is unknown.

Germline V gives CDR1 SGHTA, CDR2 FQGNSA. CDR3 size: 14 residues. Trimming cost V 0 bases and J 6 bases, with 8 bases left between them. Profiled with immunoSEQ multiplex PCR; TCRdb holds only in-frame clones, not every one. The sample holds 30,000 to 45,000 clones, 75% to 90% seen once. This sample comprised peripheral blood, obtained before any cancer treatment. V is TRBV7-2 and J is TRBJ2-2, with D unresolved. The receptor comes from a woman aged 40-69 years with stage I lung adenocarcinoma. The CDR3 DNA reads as TGTGCCAGCAGCTTAGCGCTATTAGCCGGGGAGCTGTTTTTT. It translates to CASSLALLAGELFF.